This T cell receptor beta chain derives from a study of early T cells in non-severe SARS-CoV-2 infection (dated by TCRdb to the early 2020s). For the study in its entirety: TCR sequencing used bulk RNA from unsorted whole blood, so alpha and beta chains could not be paired.

At the junction V is shortened by 4 bases and J by 14 bases, with 14 bases in between. Its CDR3 holds 10 amino acids, cysteine through phenylalanine. The retained sequence is limited to the CDR3, 30 bases, with the frame set at the first base. The germline V gene specifies SQVTM as CDR1 and ANQGSEA as CDR2. The library was made by 5' RACE. Sequencer: NextSeq 500. The TCR library protocol attached unique molecular identifiers to individual cDNA molecules to correct for sequencing error and PCR bias. Both TCR alpha and beta chains were sequenced, and tight co-correlation was observed between alpha and beta sequence abundances in each sample. In the paper's pipeline: Decombinator V4 was used to perform V gene, J gene and CDR3 annotation of TCR sequences. Expanded TCRs were defined as changing significantly between any two time points under a Poisson model with p below 0.0001. TCR abundances were normalised to the total number of TCRs sequenced per sample and expressed as counts per million. TRAV1-2 paired with TRAJ12, TRAJ20 or TRAJ33 defined MAIT TCRs, while TRAV10 paired with TRAJ18 defined iNKT TCRs. A search of VDJdb, accessed on 1 November 2021, was run for TCRs annotated to CMV, EBV and SARS-CoV-2, with TCRs annotated for multiple antigens excluded. The raw public data were reprocessed by TCRdb itself: fastp quality trimming at Q25, MiXCR clonotype calling, in-frame beta chains only. Rows are combined by CDR3 protein, so each entry shows the most common genes and DNA. TCRdb's processing, not the study's, gives the V and J calls here. The sample profile shows tens of thousands of distinct CDR3 sequences; around 12% of them were found once. Together, the top ten hold approximately 2.6% of the sample.

This was a case-control study nested in a cohort of healthcare workers in London, UK, who had nasopharyngeal swab PCR tests and blood samples taken every week. Healthcare workers were recruited between 23 and 31 March 2020, during the week of the UK lockdown, and were followed weekly for up to 16 weeks. General findings and caveats noted by the study authors: VDJdb matching was skewed toward anti-spike CD8 responses and likely underestimated virus-specific expansions by missing private and CD4 specificities.

This clonotype was observed a handful of times. Its antigen is not yet known. Base qualities are not provided; no much larger clone lies one nucleotide away. Recombination linked TRBV29-1 to TRBJ1-2; 5 matching bases give a weak D call of TRBD1. Specimen: whole blood, collected at baseline. This receptor was obtained from an adult who was a healthcare worker with PCR-confirmed SARS-CoV-2 infection or an uninfected control (not recorded which). The nucleotide sequence reads as follows: TGCAGCGTTGTGAGGGACGCCGCAACCTTC. The resulting protein is CSVVRDAATF.